These 27 T cell receptor beta chains share one sample of origin, sequenced in a study of blood T cell repertoires in COVID-19 (dated by TCRdb to 2020 to 2022). The library was generated by the immunoSEQ multiplex PCR assay. This is the immuneACCESS table as TCRdb keeps it, with only in-frame sequences that have V and J called. A part of the clones is gone; compared with another copy, unresolved V genes explain less than half, and the rest is unexplained. The sample table lists 220,000 or so clones, 85% to 90% of them with a count of one. Less than 0.9% of the sample lies in the top ten. The sequenced material came from PBMCs or T cells enriched from blood (not recorded which). All receptors come from a man aged 50 to 60 who had been exposed to COVID-19.

This sequence joins TRBV14 and TRBJ1-1, with D possibly TRBD1 on 6 matching bases. CDR1 and CDR2 from the germline V gene are SGHDN and FVKESK. The V gene lost 5 bases and the J gene lost 5 bases, with 15 bases spanning the gap. This CDR3 has 14 amino acids. CDR3 bases: TGTGCCAGCAGCTATACGGCAGGGGATACTGAAGCTTTCTTT. It yields the protein CASSYTAGDTEAFF.

This clone has just one count. J is TRBJ1-5 and V is TRBV30; weak D call: TRBD1 (5 bases). V lost 5 bases to trimming and J lost 7 bases, with 15 bases between them. This CDR3 contains 13 residues. Germline lookup yields CDR1 GTSNPN and CDR2 SVGIG (reference sequence). The DNA of the CDR3 is TGTGCCTGGGAAGCGGGGGAAGGACAGCCCCAGCATTTT. Translating it yields CAWEAGEGQPQHF.

The chain is built from TRBV5-1 and TRBJ2-2; the D is unclear. Germline lookup yields CDR1 SGHRS and CDR2 YFSETQ. The V end was cut by 2 bases, the J end by 0 bases, with 11 bases between. The CDR3 contains 16 residues. DNA of the CDR3: TGCGCCAGCAGCTTCGCCACGACAACGAACACCGGGGAGCTGTTTTTT. Translating gives CASSFATTTNTGELFF. Full variable domain (remainder filled in from reference TRBV5-1 and TRBJ2-2): KAGVTQTPRYLIKTRGQQVTLSCSPISGHRSVSWYQQTPGQGLQFLFEYFSETQRNKGNFPGRFSGRQFSNSRSEMNVSTLELGDSALYLCASSFATTTNTGELFFGEGSRLTVL.

J is TRBJ1-2 and V is TRBV6-1; 7 bases line up with TRBD1. Germline V gene sequence: CDR1 MNHNS, CDR2 SASEGT. This CDR3 is built from 15 residues. V was pared by 0 bases and J by 8 bases, with 9 bases of the junction left unmatched. The CDR3 nucleotides read TGTGCCAGCAGTGAAGCCGGGACAGTAACCTGGGGCTACACCTTC. Translation gives CASSEAGTVTWGYTF.

The chain has TRBV7-9 and TRBJ2-7, with D perhaps TRBD2 (6 bases). The V gene lost 5 bases and the J gene lost 2 bases, with 13 bases spanning the gap. Germline V gene sequence: CDR1 SEHNR, CDR2 FQNEAQ (reference sequence). The CDR3 runs to 14 residues. The chain's CDR3 is CASSGRDSAYEQYF. CDR3 nucleotide sequence: TGTGCCAGCAGCGGACGGGACTCAGCCTACGAGCAGTACTTC.

V gene TRBV28 combines with J gene TRBJ1-2, with D hard to call. Deletions cut 2 bases from V and 8 bases from J, with 9 bases between. The germline gives CDR1 MDHEN, CDR2 SYDVKM. The CDR3 is 12 amino acids. The chain's CDR3 is CASSLKGGGYTF. The CDR3 coding sequence is TGTGCCAGCAGTTTAAAGGGAGGCGGCTACACCTTC.

This clone appeared once. The V gene is TRBV5-4, the J gene TRBJ1-1, with a tentative D call TRBD1 (5 bases). CDR1 is SGHNT and CDR2 is YYREEE in the germline V gene (reference sequence). Trimming cost V 1 base and J 4 bases, with 11 bases left between them. The CDR3 covers 14 residues. The CDR3 spells CASSLRGSRTEAFF. CDR3 coding DNA: TGTGCCAGCAGCTTGAGGGGTTCTCGCACTGAAGCTTTCTTT.

This clone was observed a single time. The rearrangement links TRBV5-8 to TRBJ1-5; no clear D. V was cut by 4 bases and J by 2 bases, with 19 bases left in between. The CDR3 has 17 residues. Germline V CDR1 and CDR2: SGHTS, YDEGEE. The CDR3 DNA is TGTGCCAGCAGCCGGGTCCCCAAACTACTGGGCAATCAGCCCCAGCATTTT. Its protein product is CASSRVPKLLGNQPQHF.

The V and J genes are TRBV7-9 and TRBJ1-3; D might be TRBD1 (5 bases). The V gene's germline CDR1 is SEHNR and CDR2 FQNEAQ (reference sequence). This CDR3 is 14 amino acids long. V lost 11 bases to trimming and J lost 0 bases, with 14 bases between them. CDR3 bases: TGTGCCCTTGGACACCAAAGCTCTGGAAACACCATATATTTT. Its translation: CALGHQSSGNTIYF.

The V gene is TRBV5-1, the J gene TRBJ1-4; D not resolved. Germline values: CDR1 SGHRS, CDR2 YFSETQ. The CDR3 loop spans 12 amino acids. Deletions cut 5 bases from V and 7 bases from J, with 9 bases between. This CDR3 reads CASSREGEKLFF. CDR3 in DNA: TGCGCCAGCAGTCGGGAGGGTGAAAAACTGTTTTTT.

This chain joins TRBV6-5 and TRBJ1-5, with D possibly TRBD1 on 6 matching bases. The CDR3 is 12 amino acids. Trimming removed 5 bases at V and 11 bases at J, with 13 bases between. Germline V gene sequence: CDR1 MNHEY, CDR2 SVGAGI. The CDR3 reads CASSLGQLAQHF. In DNA form, the CDR3 reads TGTGCCAGCAGTCTAGGACAGTTGGCCCAGCATTTT.

The rearrangement joins TRBV18 to TRBJ1-4, with 7 nucleotides matching TRBD1. This CDR3 has 15 residues. Germline V gene sequence: CDR1 KGHSH, CDR2 LQKENI. Losses at the gene ends were 5 bases for V and 6 bases for J; bases not matched to a gene: 9. The CDR3 coding sequence is TGTGCCAGCTCATGGACAGGCCTCGCGGATGAAAAACTGTTTTTT. Protein sequence: CASSWTGLADEKLFF.

This rearrangement joins TRBV7-2 to TRBJ1-1; TRBD1 agrees at 8 bases. Germline CDR1 is SGHTA and CDR2 is FQGNSA. The V and J ends lost 11 bases and 1 base, in that order; junction bases with no gene match: 9. The CDR3 covers 14 residues. CDR3 sequence reads: CASQQGVANTEAFF. The CDR3 nucleotides are TGTGCCTCCCAACAGGGGGTGGCGAACACTGAAGCTTTCTTT. The full variable domain, rest sourced from reference TRBV7-2 and TRBJ1-1, is GAGVSQSPSNKVTEKGKDVELRCDPISGHTALYWYRQSLGQGLEFLIYFQGNSAPDKSGLPSDRFSAERTGGSVSTLTIQRTQQEDSAVYLCASQQGVANTEAFFGQGTRLTVV.

This rearrangement joins TRBV27 to TRBJ2-2; TRBD1 might be the D (6 bases). CDR1 MNHEY and CDR2 SMNVEV come from the germline V gene (reference sequence). The CDR3 contains 16 residues. The V and J ends lost 5 bases and 2 bases respectively, with 15 bases between them. CDR3 in amino acids: CASSTLSTGNTGELFF. The CDR3 DNA reads as TGTGCCAGCAGTACCCTATCGACAGGAAACACCGGGGAGCTGTTTTTT.

The V gene is TRBV6-1, the J gene TRBJ1-2, with D perhaps matching TRBD1 (5 bases). The CDR3 contains 14 residues. Trimming pared 3 bases from V and 2 bases from J, leaving 10 bases between. Per germline, CDR1 MNHNS and CDR2 SASEGT. CDR3 in amino acids: CASSDRRANYGYTF. The CDR3 region has the DNA TGTGCCAGCAGTGATCGCAGGGCGAACTATGGCTACACCTTC.

The rearrangement uses TRBV6-5 and TRBJ1-2; the D gene is possibly TRBD1 (5 bases). Germline CDR1 is MNHEY and CDR2 is SVGAGI. The CDR3 length is 13 residues. V was trimmed by 6 bases and J by 10 bases, leaving 18 bases between them. CDR3: CASRFAGTDIYTF. The CDR3 coding sequence is TGTGCCAGCAGGTTCGCCGGGACTGACATCTACACCTTC.

This clone was recorded a few times. This chain joins TRBV19 and TRBJ2-7, with TRBD1 matching 7 bases. This CDR3 contains 14 residues. From germline, CDR1 is LNHDA and CDR2 SQIVND (reference sequence). V dropped 4 bases and J dropped 3; count of bases not matched to a gene: 6. CDR3: CASSNPQGNYEQYF. The CDR3 DNA reads as TGTGCCAGTAGTAACCCACAGGGGAACTACGAGCAGTACTTC.

The rearrangement uses TRBV4-2 and TRBJ2-3; TRBD1 matches at 7 bases. CDR3 length equals 15 residues. Germline-derived CDR1 and CDR2 are LGHNA and YNFKEQ. The trim removed 2 bases at V and 0 bases at J, leaving 2 bases unmatched. CDR3 amino acids: CASSQHRGSTDTQYF. The CDR3 DNA is TGTGCCAGCAGCCAACACAGGGGAAGCACAGATACGCAGTATTTT.

This chain links TRBV28 with TRBJ1-2; D is unresolved. The ends were cut back, 5 bases at V and 1 base at J, with 5 bases in the middle. Germline V gene sequence: CDR1 MDHEN, CDR2 SYDVKM. This CDR3 has 12 amino acids. The CDR3 spells CASSTVNYGYTF. As DNA, the CDR3 is TGTGCCAGCAGTACAGTTAACTATGGCTACACCTTC.

The chain is built from TRBV29-1 and TRBJ1-2; D is ambiguous. Germline V gene sequence: CDR1 SQVTM, CDR2 ANQGSEA. The CDR3 spans 11 residues. V lost 6 bases and J 6 bases, leaving 11 bases between the germline ends. The CDR3 loop reads CSVRYYHGYTF. CDR3 sequence (DNA): TGCAGCGTACGATACTATCATGGCTACACCTTC.

J is TRBJ1-4 and V is TRBV5-1, with TRBD1 matching 9 bases. V lost 1 base and J lost 8; bases outside the gene matches: 6. Germline values: CDR1 SGHRS, CDR2 YFSETQ. This CDR3 comprises 15 residues. The CDR3 is CASSLLGQGEEKLFF. In nucleotides, the CDR3 is TGCGCCAGCAGCTTGTTGGGACAGGGTGAAGAAAAACTGTTTTTT.

The chain carries TRBV5-5 and TRBJ1-1; D remains unclear. Germline CDR1 and CDR2: SGHKS and YYEKEE (reference sequence). The ends were cut back, 4 bases at V and 3 bases at J, with 7 bases in the middle. There are 12 residues in the CDR3. The CDR3 coding sequence is TGTGCCAGCAGCCCCCCGTACACTGAAGCTTTCTTT. Amino acid sequence: CASSPPYTEAFF.

This sequence joins TRBV19 and TRBJ1-5; possible D gene TRBD1, 5 bases. Germline V gives CDR1 LNHDA, CDR2 SQIVND (reference sequence). The CDR3 runs to 15 residues. Trimming took off 1 base at V and 2 bases at J, with 9 bases between the two ends. CDR3 amino acids: CASSIASRGNQPQHF. For the CDR3, the DNA is TGTGCCAGTAGTATAGCCAGCAGGGGCAATCAGCCCCAGCATTTT.

The chain couples TRBV5-1 to TRBJ1-2, with 8 bases that match TRBD1. The trim removed 0 bases at V and 2 bases at J, leaving 0 bases unmatched. The CDR3 is 14 amino acids. Germline V gene lookup returns CDR1 SGHRS and CDR2 YFSETQ. The CDR3 sequence is CASSLAGGNYGYTF. DNA of the CDR3: TGCGCCAGCAGCTTGGCAGGGGGCAACTATGGCTACACCTTC.

The chain uses TRBV11-2 and TRBJ1-2; 7 bases map to TRBD1. The J segment lost 4 bases and the V segment lost 2 bases, leaving 7 bases of the junction unmatched. The CDR3 runs 15 residues. Germline CDR1 SGHAT, CDR2 FQNNGV. The CDR3 loop is CASSLNPGQFYGYTF. The CDR3 nucleotides are TGTGCCAGCAGCTTAAACCCGGGACAGTTCTATGGCTACACCTTC.

V gene TRBV5-1 combines with J gene TRBJ2-2; TRBD1 agrees at 9 bases. This CDR3 is 19 amino acids long. J lost 6 bases, V lost 4 bases, and 19 bases had no gene match. Germline lookup yields CDR1 SGHRS and CDR2 YFSETQ. The CDR3 loop is CASSDWPGFGTGFPGELFF. CDR3 sequence (DNA): TGCGCCAGCAGCGATTGGCCGGGGTTTGGGACAGGGTTTCCCGGGGAGCTGTTTTTT.

The chain carries TRBV6-5 and TRBJ2-7, with 7 bases fitting TRBD2. The length of the CDR3 is 15 residues. Germline-derived CDR1 and CDR2 are MNHEY and SVGAGI. The J segment lost 6 bases and the V segment lost 0 bases, leaving 8 bases of the junction unmatched. The CDR3 loop reads CASSYSGGGRFEQYV. The CDR3 bases are TGTGCCAGCAGTTACTCTGGGGGAGGGCGTTTCGAGCAGTACGTC.